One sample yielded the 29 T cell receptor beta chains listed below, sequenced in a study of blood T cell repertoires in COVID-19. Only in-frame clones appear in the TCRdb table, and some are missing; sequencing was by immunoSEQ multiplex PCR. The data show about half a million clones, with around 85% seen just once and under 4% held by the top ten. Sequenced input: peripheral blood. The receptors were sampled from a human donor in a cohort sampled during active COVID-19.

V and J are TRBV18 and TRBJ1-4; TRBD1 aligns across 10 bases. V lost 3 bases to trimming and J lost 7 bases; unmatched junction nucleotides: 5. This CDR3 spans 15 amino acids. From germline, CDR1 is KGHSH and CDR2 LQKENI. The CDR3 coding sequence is TGTGCCAGCTCACCCCCGGGACAGGGGCGTGAAAAACTGTTTTTT. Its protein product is CASSPPGQGREKLFF.

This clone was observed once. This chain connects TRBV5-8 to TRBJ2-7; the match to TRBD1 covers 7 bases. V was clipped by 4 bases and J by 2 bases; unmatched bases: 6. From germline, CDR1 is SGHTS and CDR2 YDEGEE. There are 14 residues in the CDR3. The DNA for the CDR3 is TGTGCCAGCAGCCGACAGGGACCTACCTACGAGCAGTACTTC. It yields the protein CASSRQGPTYEQYF.

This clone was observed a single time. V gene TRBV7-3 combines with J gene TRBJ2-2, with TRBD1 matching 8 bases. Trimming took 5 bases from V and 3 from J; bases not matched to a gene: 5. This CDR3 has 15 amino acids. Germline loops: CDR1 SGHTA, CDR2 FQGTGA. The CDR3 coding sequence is TGTGCCAGCAGCCTGGGGACAGGAGACACCGGGGAGCTGTTTTTT. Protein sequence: CASSLGTGDTGELFF.

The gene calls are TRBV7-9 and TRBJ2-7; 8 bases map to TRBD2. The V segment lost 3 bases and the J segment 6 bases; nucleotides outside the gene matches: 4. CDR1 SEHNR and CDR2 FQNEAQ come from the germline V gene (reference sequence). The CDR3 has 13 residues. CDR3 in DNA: TGTGCCAGCAGCTTCGGACTAGCCCCCGAGCAGTACTTC. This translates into CASSFGLAPEQYF. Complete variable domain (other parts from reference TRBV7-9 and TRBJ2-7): DTGVSQNPRHKITKRGQNVTFRCDPISEHNRLYWYRQTLGQGPEFLTYFQNEAQLEKSRLLSDRFSAERPKGSFSTLEIQRTEQGDSAMYLCASSFGLAPEQYFGPGTRLTVT.

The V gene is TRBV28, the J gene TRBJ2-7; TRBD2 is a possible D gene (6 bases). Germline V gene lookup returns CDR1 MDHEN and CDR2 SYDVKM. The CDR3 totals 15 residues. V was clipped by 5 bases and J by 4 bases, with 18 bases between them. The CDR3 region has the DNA TGTGCCAGCAGTGGCGGGGTTATTACTGTTTACGAGCAGTACTTC. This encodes CASSGGVITVYEQYF. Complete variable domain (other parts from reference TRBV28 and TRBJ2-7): DVKVTQSSRYLVKRTGEKVFLECVQDMDHENMFWYRQDPGLGLRLIYFSYDVKMKEKGDIPEGYSVSREKKERFSLILESASTNQTSMYLCASSGGVITVYEQYFGPGTRLTVT.

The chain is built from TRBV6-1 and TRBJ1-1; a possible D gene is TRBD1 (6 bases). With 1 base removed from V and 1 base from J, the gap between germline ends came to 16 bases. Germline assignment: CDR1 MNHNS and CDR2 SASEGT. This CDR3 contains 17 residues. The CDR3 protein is CASSEELAGVGNTEAFF. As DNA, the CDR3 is TGTGCCAGCAGTGAAGAACTGGCAGGGGTGGGGAACACTGAAGCTTTCTTT.

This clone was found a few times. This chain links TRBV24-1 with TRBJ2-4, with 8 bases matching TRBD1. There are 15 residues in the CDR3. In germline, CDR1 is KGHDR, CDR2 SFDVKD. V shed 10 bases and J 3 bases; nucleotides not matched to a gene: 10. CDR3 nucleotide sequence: TGTGCCACATCCGGGACAGGAGACGTCAAAAACATTCAGTACTTC. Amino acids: CATSGTGDVKNIQYF.

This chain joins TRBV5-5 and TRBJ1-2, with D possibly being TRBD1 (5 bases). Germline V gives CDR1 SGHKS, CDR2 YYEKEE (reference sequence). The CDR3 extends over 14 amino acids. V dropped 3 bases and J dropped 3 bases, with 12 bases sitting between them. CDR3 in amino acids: CASSWGTGDYGYTF. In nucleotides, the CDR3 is TGTGCCAGCAGCTGGGGGACGGGAGACTATGGCTACACCTTC.

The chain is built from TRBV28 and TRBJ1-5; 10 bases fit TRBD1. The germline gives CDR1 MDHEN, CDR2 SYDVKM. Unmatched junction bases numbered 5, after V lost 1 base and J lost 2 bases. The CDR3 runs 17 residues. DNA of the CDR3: TGTGCCAGCAGTTTATTTGGGACAGGGGATCGCAATCAGCCCCAGCATTTT. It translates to CASSLFGTGDRNQPQHF.

For the CDR3, the DNA is TGTGCCTGGAGGTCCTCACGAACAAGGAGGGACGGGACTGAAGCTTTCTTT. Encoded protein: CAWRSSRTRRDGTEAFF. The chain recombines TRBV30 with TRBJ1-1; tentatively, D is TRBD1 (5 bases). This CDR3 is 17 amino acids long. V was pared by 3 bases and J by 5 bases, with 25 bases between. From germline, CDR1 is GTSNPN and CDR2 SVGIG (reference sequence).

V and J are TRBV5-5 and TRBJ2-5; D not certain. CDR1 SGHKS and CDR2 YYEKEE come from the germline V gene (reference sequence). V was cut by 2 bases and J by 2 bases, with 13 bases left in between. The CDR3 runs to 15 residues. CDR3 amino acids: CASSFGWAIQETQYF. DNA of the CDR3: TGTGCCAGCAGCTTTGGTTGGGCTATACAAGAGACCCAGTACTTC.

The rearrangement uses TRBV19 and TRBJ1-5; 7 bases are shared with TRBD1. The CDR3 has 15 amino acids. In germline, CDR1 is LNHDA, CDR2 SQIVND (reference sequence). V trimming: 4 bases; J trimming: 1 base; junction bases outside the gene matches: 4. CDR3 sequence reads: CASSRSGGSNQPQHF. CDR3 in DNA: TGTGCCAGTAGTAGGTCAGGGGGAAGCAATCAGCCCCAGCATTTT.

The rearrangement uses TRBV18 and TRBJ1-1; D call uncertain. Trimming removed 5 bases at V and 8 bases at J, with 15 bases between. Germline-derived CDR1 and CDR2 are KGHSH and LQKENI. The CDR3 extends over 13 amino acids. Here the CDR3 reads CASSSLLAGEAFF. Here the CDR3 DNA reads TGTGCCAGCTCATCCCTGTTGGCGGGAGAAGCTTTCTTT.

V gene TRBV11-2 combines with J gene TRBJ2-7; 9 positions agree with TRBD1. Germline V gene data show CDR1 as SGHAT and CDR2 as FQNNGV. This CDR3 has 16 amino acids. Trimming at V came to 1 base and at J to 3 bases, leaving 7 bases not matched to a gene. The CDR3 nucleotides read TGTGCCAGCAGCTTAGCGGGACAGGGTTGGCTCTACGAGCAGTACTTC. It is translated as CASSLAGQGWLYEQYF.

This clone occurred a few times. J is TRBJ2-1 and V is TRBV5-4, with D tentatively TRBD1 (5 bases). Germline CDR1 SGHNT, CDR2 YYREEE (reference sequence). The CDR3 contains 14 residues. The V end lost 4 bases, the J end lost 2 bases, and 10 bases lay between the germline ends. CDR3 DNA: TGTGCCAGCAGCCTCCTAGGGGCCTACAATGAGCAGTTCTTC. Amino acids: CASSLLGAYNEQFF.

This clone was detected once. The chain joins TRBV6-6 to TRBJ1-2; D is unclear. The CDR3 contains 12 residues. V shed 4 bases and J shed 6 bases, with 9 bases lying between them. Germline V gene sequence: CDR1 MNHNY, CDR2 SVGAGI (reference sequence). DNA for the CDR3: TGTGCCAGCAGTTCTGACATCCATGGCTACACCTTC. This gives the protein CASSSDIHGYTF.

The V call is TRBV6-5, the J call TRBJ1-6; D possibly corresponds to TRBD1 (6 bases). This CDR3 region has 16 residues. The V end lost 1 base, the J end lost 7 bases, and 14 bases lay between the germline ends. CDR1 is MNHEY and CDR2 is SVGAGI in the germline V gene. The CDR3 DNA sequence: TGTGCCAGCAGTTACTTCCCGTCCCAGGGGAATTCACCCCTCCACTTT. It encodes CASSYFPSQGNSPLHF.

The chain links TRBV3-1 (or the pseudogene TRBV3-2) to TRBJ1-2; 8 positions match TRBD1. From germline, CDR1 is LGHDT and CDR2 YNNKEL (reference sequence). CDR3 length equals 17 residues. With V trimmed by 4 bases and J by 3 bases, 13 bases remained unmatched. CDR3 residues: CASSLGTGTLGDYGYTF. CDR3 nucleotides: TGTGCCAGCAGCCTTGGGACAGGCACTCTTGGGGACTATGGCTACACCTTC.

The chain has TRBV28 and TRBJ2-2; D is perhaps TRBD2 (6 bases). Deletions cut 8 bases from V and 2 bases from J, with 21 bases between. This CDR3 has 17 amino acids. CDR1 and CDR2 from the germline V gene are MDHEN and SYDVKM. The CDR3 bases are TGTGCCAGCCTTTCCGCTGACGGCGGGGCTAACACCGGGGAGCTGTTTTTT. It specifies CASLSADGGANTGELFF.

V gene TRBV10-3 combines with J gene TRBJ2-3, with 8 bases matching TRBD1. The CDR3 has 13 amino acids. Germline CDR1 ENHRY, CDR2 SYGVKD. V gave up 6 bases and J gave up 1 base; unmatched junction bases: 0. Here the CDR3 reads CAIRDRGTDTQYF. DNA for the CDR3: TGTGCCATCAGGGACAGGGGCACAGATACGCAGTATTTT.

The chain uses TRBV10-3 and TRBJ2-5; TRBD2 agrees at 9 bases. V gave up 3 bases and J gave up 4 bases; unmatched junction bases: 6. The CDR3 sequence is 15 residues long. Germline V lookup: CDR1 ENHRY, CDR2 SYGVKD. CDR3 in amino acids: CAISDRREGPETQYF. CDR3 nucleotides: TGTGCCATCAGTGACCGGCGGGAGGGGCCAGAGACCCAGTACTTC.

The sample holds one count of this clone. The CDR3 DNA reads TGTGCCAGCATTCCAGGGGGAACCTACAATGAGCAGTTCTTC. Its translation: CASIPGGTYNEQFF. V gene TRBV28 combines with J gene TRBJ2-1; 7 bases match TRBD1. V was clipped by 7 bases and J by 2 bases; unmatched bases: 5. CDR3 size: 14 residues. Germline-derived CDR1 and CDR2 are MDHEN and SYDVKM.

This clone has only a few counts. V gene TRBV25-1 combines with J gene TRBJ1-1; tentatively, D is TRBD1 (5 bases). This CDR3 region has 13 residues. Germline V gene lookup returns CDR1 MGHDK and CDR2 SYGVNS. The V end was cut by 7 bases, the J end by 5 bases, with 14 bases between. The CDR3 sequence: CASIPGGWTEAFF. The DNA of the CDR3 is TGTGCCAGCATCCCCGGGGGGTGGACTGAAGCTTTCTTT.

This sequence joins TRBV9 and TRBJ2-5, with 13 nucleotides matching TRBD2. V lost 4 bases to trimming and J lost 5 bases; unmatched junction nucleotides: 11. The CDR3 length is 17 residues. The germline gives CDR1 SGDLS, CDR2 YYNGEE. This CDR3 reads CASSSGTSGEGWETQYF. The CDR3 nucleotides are TGTGCCAGCAGCTCCGGGACTAGCGGGGAGGGGTGGGAGACCCAGTACTTC.

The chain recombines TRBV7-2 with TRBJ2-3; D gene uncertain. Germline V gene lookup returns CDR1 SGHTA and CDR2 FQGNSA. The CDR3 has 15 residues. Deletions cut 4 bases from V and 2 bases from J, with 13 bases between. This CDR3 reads CASSSLGPATDTQYF. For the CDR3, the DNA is TGTGCCAGCAGCTCCCTAGGCCCTGCCACAGATACGCAGTATTTT.

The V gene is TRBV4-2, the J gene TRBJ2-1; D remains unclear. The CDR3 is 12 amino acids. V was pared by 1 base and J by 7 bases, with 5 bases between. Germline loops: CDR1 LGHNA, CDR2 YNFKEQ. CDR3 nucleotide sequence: TGTGCCAGCAGCCAAGTTCGGAATGAGCAGTTCTTC. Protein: CASSQVRNEQFF.

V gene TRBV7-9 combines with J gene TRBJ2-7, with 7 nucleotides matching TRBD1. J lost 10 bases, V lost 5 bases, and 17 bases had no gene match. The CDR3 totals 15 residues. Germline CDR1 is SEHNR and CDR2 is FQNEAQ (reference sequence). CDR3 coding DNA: TGTGCCAGCAGCCCTAGAATCGGGACAGTTGGAAGTCAGTACTTC. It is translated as CASSPRIGTVGSQYF.

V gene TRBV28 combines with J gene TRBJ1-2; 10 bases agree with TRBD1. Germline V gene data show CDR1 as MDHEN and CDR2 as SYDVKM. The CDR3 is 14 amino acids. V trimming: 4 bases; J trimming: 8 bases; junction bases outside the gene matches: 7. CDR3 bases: TGTGCCAGCAGTTCGGGACAGGGGCTGGGAGGCTACACCTTC. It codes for CASSSGQGLGGYTF.

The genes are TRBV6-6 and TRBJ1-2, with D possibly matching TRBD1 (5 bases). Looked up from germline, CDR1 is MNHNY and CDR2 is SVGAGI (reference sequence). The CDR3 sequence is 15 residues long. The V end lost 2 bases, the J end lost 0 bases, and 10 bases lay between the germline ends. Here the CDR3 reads CASSYTQVSNYGYTF. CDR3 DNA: TGTGCCAGCAGTTACACACAGGTCTCTAACTATGGCTACACCTTC.